Following are 7 T cell receptor beta chains from one sample sequenced in a study of radiation and T cells in renal cell carcinoma. Time point noted: baseline pretreatment blood. Specified treatment: 15 Gy SBRT to primary tumor, nephrectomy 4 weeks later. Only in-frame clones appear in the TCRdb table, and some are missing; sequencing was by immunoSEQ multiplex PCR. The table lists about 130,000 clones, more than 70% of them singletons. Sequenced material: blood, taken from a patient whose treatment included radiotherapy and nephrectomy. The source of these receptors is a woman aged 45 to 65 with renal cell carcinoma.

CDR3 region: CATSRDIGQPNSPLHF. In nucleotides, the CDR3 is TGTGCCACCAGCAGAGATATTGGACAGCCTAATTCACCCCTCCACTTT. The chain has TRBV15 and TRBJ1-6, with a possible D match to TRBD1 (6 bases). CDR1 is LNHNV and CDR2 is YYDKDF in the germline V gene (reference sequence). This CDR3 comprises 16 residues. Trimming removed 0 bases at V and 6 bases at J, with 12 bases between.

The chain combines TRBV18 with TRBJ1-5; a possible D gene is TRBD1 (5 bases). The CDR3 runs 19 residues. V gave up 3 bases and J gave up 0 bases, with 21 bases separating them. From germline, CDR1 is KGHSH and CDR2 LQKENI. CDR3 nucleotides: TGTGCCAGCTCACCTCGCCGGGACTCCTTACTTCTTAGCAATCAGCCCCAGCATTTT. As protein: CASSPRRDSLLLSNQPQHF.

The CDR3 spells CASKIQGNTGELFF. The CDR3 DNA reads TGTGCCAGTAAGATACAGGGGAATACCGGGGAGCTGTTTTTT. The chain employs TRBV19 and TRBJ2-2, with 7 nucleotides matching TRBD1. The length of the CDR3 is 14 residues. The germline V gene encodes CDR1 LNHDA and CDR2 SQIVND (reference sequence). V dropped 7 bases and J dropped 5; count of bases not matched to a gene: 7.

The J gene is TRBJ2-1, the V gene TRBV18; 10 positions agree with TRBD2. V gave up 2 bases and J gave up 13 bases; unmatched junction bases: 11. The CDR3 length is 15 residues. Germline V gene sequence: CDR1 KGHSH, CDR2 LQKENI. CDR3 nucleotides: TGTGCCAGCTCACCAACGGGGAGCGGGGGGGAGATTCAGTTCTTC. Protein product: CASSPTGSGGEIQFF.

The chain combines TRBV9 with TRBJ2-1; 9 nucleotides match TRBD2. The germline V gene has CDR1 SGDLS and CDR2 YYNGEE. V shed 2 bases and J 12 bases; nucleotides not matched to a gene: 6. This CDR3 comprises 13 residues. This chain's CDR3 is CASSVTLAGAQFF. DNA for the CDR3: TGTGCCAGCAGCGTTACTTTAGCGGGGGCGCAGTTCTTC. Full variable domain (outside the CDR3, taken from reference TRBV9 and TRBJ2-1): DSGVTQTPKHLITATGQRVTLRCSPRSGDLSVYWYQQSLDQGLQFLIQYYNGEERAKGNILERFSAQQFPDLHSELNLSSLELGDSALYFCASSVTLAGAQFFGPGTRLTVL.

The CDR3 spells CAWSDYRGGTYNEQFF. DNA for the CDR3: TGTGCCTGGTCCGACTACAGGGGCGGAACCTACAATGAGCAGTTCTTC. The chain has TRBV30 and TRBJ2-1; 7 positions match TRBD1. The V gene end was trimmed by 5 bases and the J gene end by 2 bases; junction bases not matched to a gene: 12. The germline V gene encodes CDR1 GTSNPN and CDR2 SVGIG (reference sequence). The CDR3 has 16 amino acids.

The rearrangement links TRBV9 to TRBJ2-3; D is perhaps TRBD1 or TRBD2 (5 bases each). Trimming removed 0 bases at V and 7 bases at J, with 9 bases between. Germline CDR1 SGDLS, CDR2 YYNGEE. The CDR3 extends over 13 amino acids. This CDR3 is CASSVVEGHTQYF. CDR3 DNA: TGTGCCAGCAGCGTAGTTGAGGGACATACGCAGTATTTT.